Listed here are 6 T cell receptor beta chains from one sample, sequenced in a study of blood T cell repertoires in COVID-19. TCRdb's copy holds only in-frame clones and misses some; the assay was immunoSEQ multiplex PCR. The sample contains 110,000 to 150,000 clones, 65% to 80% of which appear only once. The sequencing input was peripheral blood. The receptors originated from a man aged 55 to 70 with acute or convalescent COVID-19.

The CDR3: CASSRVTGEKLFF. The CDR3, as DNA: TGTGCCAGCAGCCGCGTCACTGGTGAAAAACTGTTTTTT. The chain uses TRBV6-4 and TRBJ1-4; D gene ambiguous. CDR1 is MRHNA and CDR2 is SNTAGT in the germline V gene. The CDR3 length is 13 residues. Deletions cut 6 bases from V and 7 bases from J, with 12 bases between.

The chain joins TRBV11-1 to TRBJ2-1, with TRBD2 matching over 10 bases. V dropped 1 base and J dropped 9; count of bases not matched to a gene: 9. Germline loops: CDR1 SGHAT, CDR2 FQDESV (reference sequence). The CDR3 has 16 amino acids. The CDR3 sequence is CASSLGTSGNYFEQFF. The CDR3 bases are TGTGCCAGCAGCTTAGGAACTAGCGGGAATTATTTTGAGCAGTTCTTC.

By sample fraction, this clone is medium-sized. The rearrangement links TRBV6-5 to TRBJ1-5, with TRBD1 matching 8 bases. From germline, CDR1 is MNHEY and CDR2 SVGAGI. The CDR3 extends over 14 amino acids. The trim removed 7 bases at V and 6 bases at J, leaving 8 bases unmatched. CDR3 in DNA: TGTGCCAGCACCTACAGGGGGAATGGTCAGCCCCAGCATTTT. Protein product: CASTYRGNGQPQHF.

The chain combines TRBV7-2 with TRBJ2-3; 8 nucleotides agree with TRBD2. Germline-derived CDR1 and CDR2 are SGHTA and FQGNSA. Trimming removed 5 bases from V and 9 bases from J; junction bases left unmatched: 13. The CDR3 spans 15 residues. The CDR3 DNA reads TGTGCCAGCAGCCGGGGGGGTACCCCAGATCCGACGCAGTATTTT. Translated: CASSRGGTPDPTQYF.

As for this clone: The identical CDR3 is also encoded by other nucleotide sequences in the sample. The chain couples TRBV10-3 to TRBJ1-2, with TRBD1 matching 11 bases. The V gene end was trimmed by 4 bases and the J gene end by 4 bases; junction bases not matched to a gene: 2. This CDR3 is 14 amino acids long. Germline V gene sequence: CDR1 ENHRY, CDR2 SYGVKD. The CDR3: CAISVGQGAYGYTF. The DNA of the CDR3 is TGTGCCATCAGTGTAGGACAGGGGGCCTATGGCTACACCTTC.

The genes are TRBV6-2 or TRBV6-3 and TRBJ2-1, with TRBD2 matching over 8 bases. The CDR3 has 15 residues. Germline lookup yields CDR1 MNHEY and CDR2 SVGEGT. V trimming: 1 base; J trimming: 8 bases; junction bases outside the gene matches: 7. The CDR3 region has the DNA TGTGCCAGCAGTTACTTAGCGGGAAAGGGCGATGAGCAGTTCTTC. Its protein is CASSYLAGKGDEQFF.